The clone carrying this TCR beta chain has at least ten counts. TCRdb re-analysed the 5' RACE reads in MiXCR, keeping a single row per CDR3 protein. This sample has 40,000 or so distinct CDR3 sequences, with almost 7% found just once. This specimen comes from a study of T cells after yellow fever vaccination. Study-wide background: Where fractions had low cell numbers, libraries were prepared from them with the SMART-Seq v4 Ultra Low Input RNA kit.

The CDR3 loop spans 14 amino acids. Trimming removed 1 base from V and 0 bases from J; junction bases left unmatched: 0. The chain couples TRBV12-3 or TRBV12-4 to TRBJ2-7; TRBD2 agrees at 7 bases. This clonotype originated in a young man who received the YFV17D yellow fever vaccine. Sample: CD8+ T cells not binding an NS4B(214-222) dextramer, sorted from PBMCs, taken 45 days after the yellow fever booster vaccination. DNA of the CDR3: TGTGCCAGCAGTTTAGGGACTAGCTCCTACGAGCAGTACTTC. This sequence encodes CASSLGTSSYEQYF.